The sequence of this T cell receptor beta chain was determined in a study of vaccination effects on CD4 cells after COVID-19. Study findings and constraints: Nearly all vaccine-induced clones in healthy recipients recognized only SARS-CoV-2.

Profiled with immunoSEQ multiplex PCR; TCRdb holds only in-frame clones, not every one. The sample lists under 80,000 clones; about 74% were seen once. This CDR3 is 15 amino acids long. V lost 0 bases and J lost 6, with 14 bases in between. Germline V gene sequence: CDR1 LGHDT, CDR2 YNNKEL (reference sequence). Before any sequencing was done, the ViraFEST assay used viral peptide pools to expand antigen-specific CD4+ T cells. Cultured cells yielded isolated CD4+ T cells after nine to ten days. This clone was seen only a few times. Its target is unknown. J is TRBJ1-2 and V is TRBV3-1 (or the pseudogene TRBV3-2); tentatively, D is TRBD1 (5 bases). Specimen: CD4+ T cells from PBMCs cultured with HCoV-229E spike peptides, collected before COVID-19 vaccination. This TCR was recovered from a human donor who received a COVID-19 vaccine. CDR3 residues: CASSQEESRVDGYTF. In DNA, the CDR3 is TGTGCCAGCAGCCAAGAGGAGTCCAGGGTAGATGGCTACACCTTC.